The rows below give T cell receptor beta chains drawn from one sample of a study of T cell changes during pregnancy in multiple sclerosis. Generated by immunoSEQ multiplex PCR, the TCRdb table keeps only in-frame clones and is missing some. Found here are over 80,000 clones, 90% of them singletons; the top ten hold roughly 0.77%. The sample here was peripheral blood, taken in the second trimester of pregnancy. Receptors originate from a female donor in good health, enrolled as a control in a pregnancy study. Both conserved end residues are part of each CDR3. The order of the fields is D gene, V gene, CDR3 length, J gene, clone size, CDR3 DNA, CDR3 protein. D genes are given only for firm matches. Where a row states a size, it is once, few, many or the class of an expanded clone; other rows omit it.

d_gene: TRBD2; v_gene: TRBV5-1; len: 14; j_gene: TRBJ2-3; abundance: -; CDR3nt: TGCGCCAGCAGCTCTAGCGGGAGCGCAGATACGCAGTATTTT; CDR3aa: CASSSSGSADTQYF
d_gene: -; v_gene: TRBV7-9; len: 13; j_gene: TRBJ1-1; abundance: once; CDR3nt: TGTGCCAGCAGCCCGCGGCGCGATGTAGTAGCTTTCTTT; CDR3aa: CASSPRRDVVAFF
d_gene: TRBD1; v_gene: TRBV29-1; len: 13; j_gene: TRBJ2-2; abundance: -; CDR3nt: TGCAGCATAGGACAGGCTAGGACCGGGGAGCTGTTTTTT; CDR3aa: CSIGQARTGELFF
d_gene: -; v_gene: TRBV11-2; len: 16; j_gene: TRBJ1-3; abundance: -; CDR3nt: TGTGCCAGCAGCGCGTGGGGAGGCCTCTCTGGAAACACCATATATTTT; CDR3aa: CASSAWGGLSGNTIYF
d_gene: TRBD1; v_gene: TRBV6-4; len: 15; j_gene: TRBJ2-6; abundance: -; CDR3nt: TGTGCCAGCAGTGAAGGACAGGGTGGGGCCAACGTCCTGACTTTC; CDR3aa: CASSEGQGGANVLTF
d_gene: TRBD2; v_gene: TRBV7-6; len: 14; j_gene: TRBJ2-1; abundance: -; CDR3nt: TGTGCCAGCAGAGATGGGACTAGCGATAATGAGCAGTTCTTC; CDR3aa: CASRDGTSDNEQFF
d_gene: TRBD1; v_gene: TRBV7-9; len: 13; j_gene: TRBJ1-2; abundance: -; CDR3nt: TGTGCCAGCAGCTTTGACAGGGATTATGGCTACACCTTC; CDR3aa: CASSFDRDYGYTF
d_gene: TRBD1; v_gene: TRBV7-9; len: 16; j_gene: TRBJ1-1; abundance: once; CDR3nt: TGTGCCAGCAGCCTACACCTAGGGACAGCGAACACTGAAGCTTTCTTT; CDR3aa: CASSLHLGTANTEAFF
d_gene: -; v_gene: TRBV4-2; len: 16; j_gene: TRBJ2-6; abundance: once; CDR3nt: TGTGCCAGCAGCCCGACAGTGTCCACTGGGGCCAACGTCCTGACTTTC; CDR3aa: CASSPTVSTGANVLTF
d_gene: TRBD1; v_gene: TRBV11-3; len: 12; j_gene: TRBJ1-1; abundance: -; CDR3nt: TGTGCCAGCGGAAGGACAGGGGAGAGACCTTTCTTT; CDR3aa: CASGRTGERPFF
d_gene: TRBD1; v_gene: TRBV5-1; len: 14; j_gene: TRBJ2-7; abundance: -; CDR3nt: TGCGCCAGCAGCCCAACAGGGGGGTCCTACGAGCAGTACTTC; CDR3aa: CASSPTGGSYEQYF
d_gene: -; v_gene: TRBV5-1; len: 14; j_gene: TRBJ1-1; abundance: -; CDR3nt: TGCGCCAGCAGCTTGCTGGGGGCGGGTACTGAAGCTTTCTTT; CDR3aa: CASSLLGAGTEAFF
d_gene: TRBD2; v_gene: TRBV19; len: 15; j_gene: TRBJ2-3; abundance: -; CDR3nt: TGTGCCAGTACCATCGGGGGAGGGAGCACAGATACGCAGTATTTT; CDR3aa: CASTIGGGSTDTQYF
d_gene: -; v_gene: TRBV19; len: 16; j_gene: TRBJ1-3; abundance: few; CDR3nt: TGTGCCAGTAGTACTACCCAAACCAGGGGTAGAAACACCATATATTTT; CDR3aa: CASSTTQTRGRNTIYF
d_gene: -; v_gene: TRBV7-2; len: 15; j_gene: TRBJ2-3; abundance: -; CDR3nt: TGTGCCAGCAGCTTATGGGGCTTGTACACAGATACGCAGTATTTT; CDR3aa: CASSLWGLYTDTQYF
d_gene: TRBD1; v_gene: TRBV6-4; len: 14; j_gene: TRBJ2-7; abundance: -; CDR3nt: TGTGCCAGCAGCCCCAGACAGGGGGGCTACGAGCAGTACTTC; CDR3aa: CASSPRQGGYEQYF
d_gene: TRBD1; v_gene: TRBV7-2; len: 15; j_gene: TRBJ2-1; abundance: -; CDR3nt: TGTGCCAGCAGCTCGACAGGGGGCCAGTACAATGAGCAGTTCTTC; CDR3aa: CASSSTGGQYNEQFF
d_gene: TRBD1; v_gene: TRBV7-8; len: 18; j_gene: TRBJ1-2; abundance: -; CDR3nt: TGTGCCAGCAGCTTAGTTCACCGGGACAGGGATTCTAACTATGGCTACACCTTC; CDR3aa: CASSLVHRDRDSNYGYTF
d_gene: -; v_gene: TRBV19; len: 17; j_gene: TRBJ1-3; abundance: -; CDR3nt: TGTGCCAGTAGTATCCTCGGCGGAAAAAGCTCTGGAAACACCATATATTTT; CDR3aa: CASSILGGKSSGNTIYF
d_gene: -; v_gene: TRBV19; len: 15; j_gene: TRBJ1-2; abundance: once; CDR3nt: TGTGCCAGTAGTATAACGGGATCTCTCCTCTATGGCTACACCTTC; CDR3aa: CASSITGSLLYGYTF
d_gene: -; v_gene: TRBV9; len: 14; j_gene: TRBJ1-2; abundance: -; CDR3nt: TGTGCCAGCAGCCTTCGAGGCGAACTCGGAGGCTACACCTTC; CDR3aa: CASSLRGELGGYTF
d_gene: -; v_gene: TRBV5-1; len: 15; j_gene: TRBJ1-1; abundance: -; CDR3nt: TGCGCCAGCAGCTCCTTGGGCGAGTTGAACACTGAAGCTTTCTTT; CDR3aa: CASSSLGELNTEAFF
d_gene: TRBD1; v_gene: TRBV7-2; len: 14; j_gene: TRBJ1-4; abundance: -; CDR3nt: TGTGCCAGCACGGCCGGCAGGGGGAATGAAAAACTGTTTTTT; CDR3aa: CASTAGRGNEKLFF
d_gene: -; v_gene: TRBV19; len: 14; j_gene: TRBJ2-7; abundance: -; CDR3nt: TGTGCCAGTAGTCGGGACTGGAGGTCCTACGAGCAGTACTTC; CDR3aa: CASSRDWRSYEQYF
d_gene: TRBD2; v_gene: TRBV6-4; len: 15; j_gene: TRBJ2-1; abundance: -; CDR3nt: TGTGCCAGCAGTGACTCTGCGGGGGGTTACAATGAGCAGTTCTTC; CDR3aa: CASSDSAGGYNEQFF
d_gene: TRBD1; v_gene: TRBV7-2; len: 15; j_gene: TRBJ1-5; abundance: once; CDR3nt: TGTGCCAGCGAACGGAGCAGGGGGTCCAATCAGCCCCAGCATTTT; CDR3aa: CASERSRGSNQPQHF
d_gene: -; v_gene: TRBV27; len: 15; j_gene: TRBJ2-3; abundance: -; CDR3nt: TGTGCCAGCAGTTTAATGGCGGGACGCACAGATACGCAGTATTTT; CDR3aa: CASSLMAGRTDTQYF
d_gene: -; v_gene: TRBV6-5; len: 14; j_gene: TRBJ2-1; abundance: -; CDR3nt: TGTGCCAGCACCCAGGGGATCCGGGGCGGTGAGCAGTTCTTC; CDR3aa: CASTQGIRGGEQFF
d_gene: TRBD1; v_gene: TRBV2; len: 12; j_gene: TRBJ1-2; abundance: -; CDR3nt: TGTGCCTCCCTGGACAGGCGCTATGGCTACACCTTC; CDR3aa: CASLDRRYGYTF
d_gene: -; v_gene: TRBV4-3; len: 15; j_gene: TRBJ1-1; abundance: -; CDR3nt: TGCGCCAGCAGCCAAGATTGGACAGTGATGAGTGAAGCTTTCTTT; CDR3aa: CASSQDWTVMSEAFF
d_gene: -; v_gene: TRBV7-2; len: 14; j_gene: TRBJ1-2; abundance: -; CDR3nt: TGTGCCAGCAGCTTAGCCACAGCCTGGTATGGCTACACCTTC; CDR3aa: CASSLATAWYGYTF
d_gene: TRBD1; v_gene: TRBV7-9; len: 15; j_gene: TRBJ2-5; abundance: -; CDR3nt: TGTGCCAGCAGCGACACGGGACAGGGGTGGGAGACCCAGTACTTC; CDR3aa: CASSDTGQGWETQYF
d_gene: -; v_gene: TRBV14; len: 13; j_gene: TRBJ1-3; abundance: -; CDR3nt: TGTGCCAGCCAAGACTACTCTGGAAACACCATATATTTT; CDR3aa: CASQDYSGNTIYF
d_gene: TRBD2; v_gene: TRBV7-7; len: 15; j_gene: TRBJ2-5; abundance: -; CDR3nt: TGTGCTAGCAGCTTAGGGCTAGCGGGAGGAGAGACCCAGTACTTC; CDR3aa: CASSLGLAGGETQYF
d_gene: TRBD1; v_gene: TRBV11-2; len: 15; j_gene: TRBJ2-7; abundance: -; CDR3nt: TGTGCCAGCAGCTCCAGGACAGGGAAAGGCCACGAGCAGTACTTC; CDR3aa: CASSSRTGKGHEQYF
d_gene: -; v_gene: TRBV6-5; len: 15; j_gene: TRBJ2-1; abundance: -; CDR3nt: TGTGCCAGCAGTTACTCGACAGTTTACTACAATGAGCAGTTCTTC; CDR3aa: CASSYSTVYYNEQFF
d_gene: TRBD2; v_gene: TRBV30; len: 13; j_gene: TRBJ2-5; abundance: once; CDR3nt: TGTGCCTGGGCGAGGCGGGAGCGAGAGACCCAGTACTTC; CDR3aa: CAWARRERETQYF
d_gene: -; v_gene: TRBV28; len: 15; j_gene: TRBJ1-2; abundance: -; CDR3nt: TGTGCCAGCAGTCTTGCGGTAGGGAGAACCTATGGCTACACCTTC; CDR3aa: CASSLAVGRTYGYTF
d_gene: TRBD2; v_gene: TRBV5-1; len: 16; j_gene: TRBJ2-1; abundance: -; CDR3nt: TGCGCCAGCAGCCCCGGACTAGCGGAAGCCTACAATGAGCAGTTCTTC; CDR3aa: CASSPGLAEAYNEQFF
d_gene: TRBD2; v_gene: TRBV11-2; len: 15; j_gene: TRBJ2-7; abundance: -; CDR3nt: TGTGCCAGCAGCCCCGAGCGGGGGACTACTTACGAGCAGTACTTC; CDR3aa: CASSPERGTTYEQYF
d_gene: TRBD2; v_gene: TRBV4-1; len: 17; j_gene: TRBJ2-5; abundance: -; CDR3nt: TGCGCCAGCAGCCAAGTGACTAGCGGGGGGGTATGGGAGACCCAGTACTTC; CDR3aa: CASSQVTSGGVWETQYF